The 9 T cell receptor beta chains presented below share a single source sample, sequenced in a study of blood T cell repertoires in COVID-19. Sequencing was performed with immunoSEQ multiplex PCR; in TCRdb, only in-frame clones are kept and a portion is missing. The table has more than 250,000 clones, 80% to 90% seen once; the top ten hold 1%. Sequencing was done on a sample of peripheral blood. Receptor source: a man aged 50-60 years with active or convalescent COVID-19.

This clone was recorded once. The chain couples TRBV11-2 to TRBJ1-2, with D unresolved. The CDR3 length is 15 residues. The germline CDR1 and CDR2 sequences are SGHAT and FQNNGV. Trimming stripped 0 bases from V and 4 bases from J, with 12 bases between. CDR3: CASSLDRTPGYGYTF. CDR3 DNA: TGTGCCAGCAGCTTAGATCGTACCCCCGGCTATGGCTACACCTTC. The entire variable domain, with the rest obtained from reference TRBV11-2 and TRBJ1-2, is as follows: EAGVAQSPRYKIIEKRQSVAFWCNPISGHATLYWYQQILGQGPKLLIQFQNNGVVDDSQLPKDRFSAERLKGVDSTLKIQPAKLEDSAVYLCASSLDRTPGYGYTFGSGTRLTVV.

The genes are TRBV11-2 and TRBJ1-2, with D perhaps TRBD1 (6 bases). Germline V lookup: CDR1 SGHAT, CDR2 FQNNGV. Trimming stripped 5 bases from V and 2 bases from J, with 12 bases between. This CDR3 region has 14 residues. CDR3 sequence (DNA): TGTGCCAGCAGCCATCTGGACAGAAACTATGGCTACACCTTC. This gives the protein CASSHLDRNYGYTF.

This sequence joins TRBV5-4 and TRBJ1-5; 7 positions agree with TRBD1. With 2 bases clipped from V and 5 bases from J, the junction kept 4 bases outside the gene matches. The germline CDR1 and CDR2 sequences are SGHNT and YYREEE (reference sequence). The CDR3 has 14 amino acids. The CDR3 sequence: CASSFGTVDQPQHF. The CDR3 nucleotides are TGTGCCAGCAGCTTCGGGACAGTGGATCAGCCCCAGCATTTT.

In DNA, the CDR3 is TGTGCCAGCAGCCCCGCCTCCGGGACTAGCTATGAGACCCAGTACTTC. This encodes CASSPASGTSYETQYF. This chain links TRBV7-2 with TRBJ2-5, with 9 bases fitting TRBD2. J was trimmed by 5 bases and V by 5 bases; bases with no gene match: 12. The germline V gene encodes CDR1 SGHTA and CDR2 FQGNSA. This CDR3 has 16 amino acids.

The V gene is TRBV7-2, the J gene TRBJ2-1; TRBD1 matches at 9 bases. The CDR3 is made up of 17 amino acids. The germline CDR1 and CDR2 sequences are SGHTA and FQGNSA. The V and J ends lost 5 bases and 4 bases, in that order; junction bases with no gene match: 12. The CDR3 protein is CASSEPTGQGFYNEQFF. The CDR3 DNA is TGTGCCAGCAGCGAACCCACGGGACAGGGTTTTTACAATGAGCAGTTCTTC.

The rearrangement links TRBV28 to TRBJ1-2; D unclear. Germline values: CDR1 MDHEN, CDR2 SYDVKM. V was pared by 7 bases and J by 4 bases, with 10 bases between. The CDR3 spans 12 residues. The CDR3 region has the DNA TGTGCCAGCAATGGCCTCTTCTATGGCTACACCTTC. Translation: CASNGLFYGYTF.

The rearrangement links TRBV21-1 to TRBJ2-5; the D call of TRBD1 is as the table states it, not checked on the DNA. TRBV21-1 is marked as a pseudogene. The length of the CDR3 is 15 residues. The CDR3 DNA sequence: TGTGCCAGGGGACAGGAAATGTTTTCTTCCGAGACCCAGTACTTC. Translating it yields CARGQEMFSSETQYF.

This clone occurred a few times. The chain links TRBV9 to TRBJ1-6; maybe TRBD1 (5 bases). V was clipped by 0 bases and J by 11 bases, with 15 bases between them. CDR3 size: 15 residues. Per germline, CDR1 SGDLS and CDR2 YYNGEE. The CDR3 sequence is CASSVVPGGKAPLHF. DNA for the CDR3: TGTGCCAGCAGCGTAGTACCGGGGGGGAAGGCACCCCTCCACTTT.

V gene TRBV7-9 combines with J gene TRBJ2-1; D might be TRBD1 (6 bases). This CDR3 region has 16 residues. Germline V gene sequence: CDR1 SEHNR, CDR2 FQNEAQ (reference sequence). V was clipped by 2 bases and J by 3 bases, with 14 bases between them. CDR3 sequence (DNA): TGTGCCAGCAGCTTACTCGGGGTGACAGGCTACAATGAGCAGTTCTTC. It encodes CASSLLGVTGYNEQFF.